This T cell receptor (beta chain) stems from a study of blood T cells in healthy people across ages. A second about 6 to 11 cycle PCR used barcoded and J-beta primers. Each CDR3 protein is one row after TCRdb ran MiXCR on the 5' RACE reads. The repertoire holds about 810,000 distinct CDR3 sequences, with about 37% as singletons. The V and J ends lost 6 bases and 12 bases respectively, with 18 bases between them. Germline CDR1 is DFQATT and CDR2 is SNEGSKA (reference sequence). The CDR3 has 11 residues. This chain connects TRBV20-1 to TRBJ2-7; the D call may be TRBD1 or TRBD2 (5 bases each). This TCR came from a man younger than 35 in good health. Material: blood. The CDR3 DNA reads TGCAGTGCCCCGACGGGACGAGGACCGTACTTC. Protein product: CSAPTGRGPYF.